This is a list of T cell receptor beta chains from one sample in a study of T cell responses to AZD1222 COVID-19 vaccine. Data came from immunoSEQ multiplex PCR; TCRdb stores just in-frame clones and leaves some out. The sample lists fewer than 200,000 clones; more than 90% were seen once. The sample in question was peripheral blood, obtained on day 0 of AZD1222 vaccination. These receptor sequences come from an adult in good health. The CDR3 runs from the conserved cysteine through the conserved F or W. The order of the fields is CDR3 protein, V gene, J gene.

CDR3 protein: CASSLEGATNEKLFF; V gene: TRBV5-4; J gene: TRBJ1-4
CDR3 protein: CAWSAGTVSGNTIYF; V gene: TRBV30; J gene: TRBJ1-3
CDR3 protein: CASTLTGVYNSPLHF; V gene: TRBV19; J gene: TRBJ1-6
CDR3 protein: CASSEVLQEINQPQHF; V gene: TRBV6-1; J gene: TRBJ1-5
CDR3 protein: CASSLGQSGANVLTF; V gene: TRBV5-4; J gene: TRBJ2-6
CDR3 protein: CATQREPRGDTQYF; V gene: TRBV4-1; J gene: TRBJ2-3
CDR3 protein: CASSRDSSGSTDTQYF; V gene: TRBV5-1; J gene: TRBJ2-3
CDR3 protein: CASSPQLAGGSSYEQYF; V gene: TRBV3-1/TRBV3-2; J gene: TRBJ2-7
CDR3 protein: CASRAATGVTEAFF; V gene: TRBV2; J gene: TRBJ1-1
CDR3 protein: CPRRASFYGYTF; V gene: TRBV5-1; J gene: TRBJ1-2
CDR3 protein: CASSLGSYNNEQFF; V gene: TRBV7-2; J gene: TRBJ2-1
CDR3 protein: CASSPSTRGKPLHF; V gene: TRBV6-5; J gene: TRBJ1-6
CDR3 protein: CASTPHMNTEAFF; V gene: TRBV12-3/TRBV12-4; J gene: TRBJ1-1
CDR3 protein: CATGLAGLEQFF; V gene: TRBV10-3; J gene: TRBJ2-1
CDR3 protein: CASSRVSWDIQYF; V gene: TRBV12-3/TRBV12-4; J gene: TRBJ2-4
CDR3 protein: CASSGGQFQSYGYTF; V gene: TRBV25-1; J gene: TRBJ1-2
CDR3 protein: CASSLSTGEEQYF; V gene: TRBV5-4; J gene: TRBJ2-7
CDR3 protein: CASSLELVSYEQYF; V gene: TRBV7-2; J gene: TRBJ2-7
CDR3 protein: CASSDLQNQPQHF; V gene: TRBV6-5; J gene: TRBJ1-5
CDR3 protein: CASRVRDNYEQYF; V gene: TRBV6-5; J gene: TRBJ2-7
CDR3 protein: CASSGGTSGRYSYNEQFF; V gene: TRBV2; J gene: TRBJ2-1
CDR3 protein: CASSLESGDLDEQFF; V gene: TRBV11-1; J gene: TRBJ2-1
CDR3 protein: CASTTNTEAFF; V gene: TRBV2; J gene: TRBJ1-1
CDR3 protein: CASSYLDRAYGYTF; V gene: TRBV6-5; J gene: TRBJ1-2
CDR3 protein: CASTKHEAASGNCYEQYF; V gene: TRBV3-1/TRBV3-2; J gene: TRBJ2-7
CDR3 protein: CASRLGQSYGYTF; V gene: TRBV2; J gene: TRBJ1-2
CDR3 protein: CAISERGDILNAIYF; V gene: TRBV10-3; J gene: TRBJ1-3
CDR3 protein: CASSLTSGRNYEQYF; V gene: TRBV11-2; J gene: TRBJ2-7
CDR3 protein: CASSVMEGPVYEQYF; V gene: TRBV9; J gene: TRBJ2-7
CDR3 protein: CAWRQRKEKLFF; V gene: TRBV30; J gene: TRBJ1-4
CDR3 protein: CASSSRTEKSSYNEQFF; V gene: TRBV7-6; J gene: TRBJ2-1
CDR3 protein: CASRATEDYGYTF; V gene: TRBV6-5; J gene: TRBJ1-2
CDR3 protein: CAVLSPSDFLSGYNEQFF; V gene: TRBV6-4; J gene: TRBJ2-1
CDR3 protein: CASSSHGAGGPYNEQFF; V gene: TRBV5-1; J gene: TRBJ2-1
CDR3 protein: CASSLGAQVLSPLHF; V gene: TRBV5-6; J gene: TRBJ1-6
CDR3 protein: CSASPGQRTEAFF; V gene: TRBV20-1; J gene: TRBJ1-1